One and the same sample provided the 31 T cell receptor beta chains below, sequenced in a study of control samples from healthy donors and cancer patients. The table came from immunoSEQ multiplex PCR; TCRdb's copy has only in-frame clones and leaves some out. The table has some 120,000 clones, about nine tenths seen once. The sequencing input was blood. These TCRs come from a man aged 40-50 years in good health.

This clone was picked up one time. This chain connects TRBV20-1 to TRBJ1-1; D is uncertain. The CDR3 is 12 residues long. The V and J ends lost 3 bases and 4 bases respectively, with 9 bases between them. Germline lookup yields CDR1 DFQATT and CDR2 SNEGSKA (reference sequence). CDR3 region: CSASAPSTEAFF. The CDR3 DNA reads TGCAGTGCTAGTGCCCCCAGCACTGAAGCTTTCTTT.

The gene calls are TRBV25-1 and TRBJ1-2; D is ambiguous. Between the trimmed V and J ends, which lost 4 bases and 3 bases, there was a span of 6 bases. The germline V gene encodes CDR1 MGHDK and CDR2 SYGVNS. The CDR3 spans 12 residues. CDR3 nucleotide sequence: TGTGCCAGCAGTGGTCAGGACTATGGCTACACCTTC. Encoded protein: CASSGQDYGYTF.

The genes are TRBV2 and TRBJ2-1, with D possibly TRBD1 on 6 matching bases. Germline V gene sequence: CDR1 SNHLY, CDR2 FYNNEI. The CDR3 has 13 residues. V dropped 6 bases and J dropped 5 bases, with 11 bases sitting between them. This chain's CDR3 is CASRTGRNNEQFF. The CDR3 DNA is TGTGCCAGCAGAACAGGGCGAAACAATGAGCAGTTCTTC.

The V call is TRBV12-3 or TRBV12-4, the J call TRBJ2-7, with 8 bases aligning to TRBD2. This CDR3 has 13 amino acids. Losses at the gene ends were 6 bases for V and 7 bases for J; bases not matched to a gene: 8. The CDR3 DNA reads as TGTGCCAGCAGGTTCCAACGGGGGGGAGAGCAGTACTTC. Translated: CASRFQRGGEQYF.

The chain employs TRBV6-2 or TRBV6-3 and TRBJ2-1; 11 bases are a match to TRBD2. Germline CDR1 reads MNHEY; CDR2 reads SVGEGT. The CDR3 length is 19 residues. The junction had 7 bases not matched to a gene; V was cut back by 0 bases and J by 0 bases. CDR3 DNA sequence: TGTGCCAGCAGTTACTCGAGATTAGCGGGGGGGAGCTCCTACAATGAGCAGTTCTTC. This codes for CASSYSRLAGGSSYNEQFF.

CDR3: CASSEGGRGYEQYF. The CDR3, as DNA: TGTGCCAGCAGTGAAGGGGGCAGGGGATACGAGCAGTACTTC. This sequence joins TRBV2 and TRBJ2-7, with a tentative D call TRBD1 (6 bases). Trimming left V 1 base short and J 4 bases short, with 11 bases between. The CDR3 extends over 14 amino acids. From germline, CDR1 is SNHLY and CDR2 FYNNEI.

This clone was detected once. The chain combines TRBV6-5 with TRBJ1-1; D call uncertain. Germline V CDR1 and CDR2: MNHEY, SVGAGI. V lost 8 bases and J 4 bases, leaving 14 bases between the germline ends. The CDR3 contains 13 residues. The CDR3 coding sequence is TGTGCCAGCCCAAATACCGCCGGCACTGAAGCTTTCTTT. It specifies CASPNTAGTEAFF.

This clone was counted only a few times. The rearrangement links TRBV10-1 to TRBJ2-7; perhaps TRBD1 as D (6 bases). CDR3 length equals 15 residues. CDR1 and CDR2 from the germline V gene are WNHNN and SYGVQD (reference sequence). Trimming pared 4 bases from V and 3 bases from J, leaving 16 bases between. In DNA, the CDR3 is TGCGCCAGCAGTGTTGGAACAGGGCGGATCTACGAGCAGTACTTC. Its translation is CASSVGTGRIYEQYF.

V and J are TRBV5-6 and TRBJ2-5; no reliable D call. Germline V CDR1 and CDR2: SGHDT, YYEEEE. The ends were cut back, 1 base at V and 6 bases at J, with 13 bases in the middle. CDR3 size: 14 residues. CDR3 in amino acids: CASSLSAGKKTQYF. CDR3 bases: TGTGCCAGCAGCTTGTCTGCCGGAAAAAAGACCCAGTACTTC.

V is TRBV6-2 or TRBV6-3 and J is TRBJ1-2; the match to TRBD1 covers 7 bases. Germline assignment: CDR1 MNHEY and CDR2 SVGEGT. This CDR3 comprises 15 residues. Unmatched junction bases numbered 8, after V lost 0 bases and J lost 7 bases. CDR3 bases: TGTGCCAGCAGTTACTCCATTGCAGGGGGACGTGGCTACACCTTC. It translates to CASSYSIAGGRGYTF.

The J gene is TRBJ2-6, the V gene TRBV15; 7 bases agree with TRBD1. The germline CDR1 and CDR2 sequences are LNHNV and YYDKDF (reference sequence). The CDR3 has 20 amino acids. The junction had 17 bases not matched to a gene; V was cut back by 5 bases and J by 1 base. CDR3 amino acids: CATSPSKHRGFGSGANVLTF. The CDR3 region has the DNA TGTGCCACCAGCCCTTCGAAACACAGGGGCTTTGGGTCTGGGGCCAACGTCCTGACTTTC.

CDR3 bases: TGCGCCAGCAGCCCTAGAACGGACAGCCTAGGAGAGCAGTACTTC. The encoded protein is CASSPRTDSLGEQYF. The chain uses TRBV5-1 and TRBJ2-7, with D possibly being TRBD1 (6 bases). The CDR3 consists of 15 residues. The germline V and J ends were trimmed by 4 bases and 7 bases, with 21 bases remaining between them. Germline V gives CDR1 SGHRS, CDR2 YFSETQ.

This chain connects TRBV29-1 to TRBJ2-5; the match to TRBD1 covers 8 bases. Germline CDR1 reads SQVTM; CDR2 reads ANQGSEA. This CDR3 has 11 amino acids. Trimming cost V 4 bases and J 9 bases; bases outside gene matches: 4. CDR3 in DNA: TGCAGCGTTGGAGGGGACAGGCCCCAGTACTTC. Translating gives CSVGGDRPQYF.

This chain connects TRBV6-5 to TRBJ1-2, with a tentative D call TRBD1 (6 bases). The CDR3 consists of 14 residues. V dropped 2 bases and J dropped 6 bases, with 13 bases sitting between them. The V gene's germline CDR1 is MNHEY and CDR2 SVGAGI. CDR3 DNA sequence: TGTGCCAGCAGTTACCCCAGGGGAGAACATGGCTACACCTTC. It codes for CASSYPRGEHGYTF.

V usage is TRBV11-3 and J usage is TRBJ2-5; D might be TRBD1 or TRBD2, each matching 5 bases. Germline CDR1 is SGHNT and CDR2 is YENEEA. The V gene lost 5 bases and the J gene lost 7 bases, with 20 bases spanning the gap. The CDR3 consists of 15 residues. The CDR3: CASSPGSGRPGTQYF. As DNA, the CDR3 is TGTGCCAGCAGCCCAGGATCGGGGCGGCCAGGGACCCAGTACTTC.

The chain couples TRBV12-2 to TRBJ2-3; the tabulated D call, TRBD2, remains unverified against the DNA. TRBV12-2 is given as a pseudogene. This CDR3 is 12 amino acids long. The CDR3 here is CASWRITDTQYF. CDR3 in DNA: TGTGCAAGTTGGAGGATCACAGATACGCAGTATTTT.

The chain links TRBV15 to TRBJ2-3; 10 positions match TRBD1. Trimming cost V 1 base and J 4 bases; bases outside gene matches: 5. This CDR3 has 16 amino acids. Germline CDR1 LNHNV, CDR2 YYDKDF (reference sequence). In DNA, the CDR3 is TGTGCCACCAGCAGAGCCGGGACAGGGGATGCAGATACGCAGTATTTT. Its protein is CATSRAGTGDADTQYF.

V and J are TRBV7-8 and TRBJ2-2, with D possibly TRBD2 on 6 matching bases. Germline CDR1 SGHVS, CDR2 FQNEAQ. V lost 1 base, J lost 4 bases, and 13 bases lay in between. The length of the CDR3 is 16 residues. DNA of the CDR3: TGTGCCAGCAGCTTAGTGCCCGGGACTGTCACCGGGGAGCTGTTTTTT. Translation: CASSLVPGTVTGELFF.

The chain joins TRBV7-2 to TRBJ2-1; D uncertain. Germline values: CDR1 SGHTA, CDR2 FQGNSA. The CDR3 has 15 residues. V was trimmed by 4 bases and J by 1 base, leaving 11 bases between them. The chain's CDR3 is CASSSNLDSYNEQFF. CDR3 coding DNA: TGTGCCAGCAGCTCCAACCTTGATTCCTACAATGAGCAGTTCTTC. Based on the CDR3 plus reference TRBV7-2 and TRBJ2-1, the full variable domain is GAGVSQSPSNKVTEKGKDVELRCDPISGHTALYWYRQSLGQGLEFLIYFQGNSAPDKSGLPSDRFSAERTGGSVSTLTIQRTQQEDSAVYLCASSSNLDSYNEQFFGPGTRLTVL.

This sequence joins TRBV7-2 and TRBJ1-1; no reliable D call. In germline, CDR1 is SGHTA, CDR2 FQGNSA. V dropped 0 bases and J dropped 8 bases, with 13 bases sitting between them. This CDR3 comprises 14 residues. The CDR3 protein is CASSLALGSLEAFF. In nucleotides, the CDR3 is TGTGCCAGCAGCTTAGCGCTTGGGAGCTTGGAAGCTTTCTTT.

The chain couples TRBV5-1 to TRBJ1-2; no clear D gene. Germline CDR1 SGHRS, CDR2 YFSETQ. Between the trimmed V and J ends, which lost 0 bases and 3 bases, there was a span of 9 bases. The CDR3 contains 14 residues. CDR3 sequence reads: CASSLETPDYGYTF. As DNA, the CDR3 is TGCGCCAGCAGCTTGGAAACCCCGGACTATGGCTACACCTTC.

The chain combines TRBV14 with TRBJ1-1; 9 nucleotides agree with TRBD1. V gave up 1 base and J gave up 5 bases; unmatched junction bases: 11. Germline assignment: CDR1 SGHDN and CDR2 FVKESK. The CDR3 totals 17 residues. Here the CDR3 reads CASSQGGGGTGRTEAFF. CDR3 sequence (DNA): TGTGCCAGCAGCCAAGGAGGGGGAGGGACAGGGAGGACTGAAGCTTTCTTT.

A note on this clone: The sample carries other DNA sequences with the same CDR3. The rearrangement links TRBV30 to TRBJ1-6; 12 bases are shared with TRBD1. The V gene end was trimmed by 5 bases and the J gene end by 7 bases; junction bases not matched to a gene: 0. The CDR3 length is 13 residues. Germline V gene lookup returns CDR1 GTSNPN and CDR2 SVGIG (reference sequence). The CDR3 DNA sequence: TGTGCCTGGGGGACAGGGGGCAATTCACCCCTCCACTTT. It specifies CAWGTGGNSPLHF.

This clone was counted ten times or more. The chain is built from TRBV5-4 and TRBJ2-1, with 9 bases fitting TRBD1. The CDR3 has 14 residues. The V segment lost 5 bases and the J segment 7 bases; nucleotides outside the gene matches: 7. Germline V gives CDR1 SGHNT, CDR2 YYREEE (reference sequence). CDR3 loop: CASSRGTGFNEQFF. CDR3 DNA: TGTGCCAGCAGTCGCGGGACAGGGTTTAATGAGCAGTTCTTC.

The genes are TRBV12-2 and TRBJ1-5; TRBD1 is the table's D call and was not checked against the DNA. TRBV12-2 is a pseudogene. The CDR3 sequence is 16 residues long. CDR3 nucleotide sequence: TGTGCAAGTCGCTTACAGGGGTGGACTAGCAATCAGCCCCAGCATTTT. Translating gives CASRLQGWTSNQPQHF.

This chain links TRBV18 with TRBJ1-5; D is uncertain. Germline-derived CDR1 and CDR2 are KGHSH and LQKENI. Trimming cost V 6 bases and J 2 bases, with 8 bases left between them. The CDR3 runs 13 residues. CDR3 sequence reads: CASSPKGNQPQHF. CDR3 DNA sequence: TGTGCCAGCTCCCCTAAGGGCAATCAGCCCCAGCATTTT.

The V call is TRBV11-3, the J call TRBJ1-1, with TRBD1 identical over 9 bases. This CDR3 is 15 amino acids long. Trimming removed 1 base from V and 10 bases from J; junction bases left unmatched: 10. Germline CDR1 reads SGHNT; CDR2 reads YENEEA. This CDR3 reads CASSLGVRDRDGAFF. The CDR3 coding sequence is TGTGCCAGCAGCTTAGGGGTTAGGGACAGGGATGGAGCTTTCTTT. Full variable domain (missing parts from reference TRBV11-3 and TRBJ1-1): EAGVVQSPRYKIIEKKQPVAFWCNPISGHNTLYWYLQNLGQGPELLIRYENEEAVDDSQLPKDRFSAERLKGVDSTLKIQPAELGDSAVYLCASSLGVRDRDGAFFGQGTRLTVV.

V and J are TRBV28 and TRBJ2-3; D might be TRBD2 (6 bases). The CDR3 extends over 15 amino acids. CDR1 and CDR2 (germline): MDHEN, SYDVKM. V shed 7 bases and J shed 3 bases, with 17 bases lying between them. In DNA form, the CDR3 reads TGTGCCAGCACCCCCGGCGGGGAGAGGACAGATACGCAGTATTTT. Its translation: CASTPGGERTDTQYF.

The CDR3 bases are TGTGCCAGCAGCTTAGAGCGACTAGCGGAGACCCAGTACTTC. Its protein is CASSLERLAETQYF. The chain employs TRBV7-8 and TRBJ2-5; the match to TRBD2 covers 8 bases. The junction had 3 bases not matched to a gene; V was cut back by 1 base and J by 5 bases. CDR3 length: 14 residues. Germline-derived CDR1 and CDR2 are SGHVS and FQNEAQ.

The chain is built from TRBV15 and TRBJ1-6; D gene ambiguous. Trimming took off 1 base at V and 8 bases at J, with 6 bases between the two ends. The CDR3 totals 13 residues. Germline V gives CDR1 LNHNV, CDR2 YYDKDF (reference sequence). The CDR3 spells CATSRVFDSPLHF. CDR3 coding DNA: TGTGCCACCAGCAGAGTATTTGATTCACCCCTCCACTTT.

The chain carries TRBV7-2 and TRBJ1-2; 10 nucleotides match TRBD1. In germline, CDR1 is SGHTA, CDR2 FQGNSA. This CDR3 spans 15 amino acids. V shed 5 bases, J shed 9 bases, and the junction held 12 bases outside the gene matches. Written as DNA, the CDR3 is TGTGCCAGCAGCGGTCCCGGGACAGGGGCGAGGAGCTACACCTTC. Translating gives CASSGPGTGARSYTF.